The rows below give T cell receptor beta chains drawn from one sample of a study of PD-L1 blockade in urothelial cancer. Produced via immunoSEQ multiplex PCR; TCRdb's table is partial and in-frame only. The profile shows more than 40,000 clones, around 87% of them singletons. Specimen: PBMCs, collected around atezolizumab (anti-PD-L1) treatment. The source of these receptors is a man in his 60s with urothelial cancer. The CDR3 runs from the conserved cysteine through the conserved F or W. A D gene is named only where the DNA matches it firmly. Size is stated for part of the rows, as once, few or many counts, or as a class when the clone is expanded.

v_gene	j_gene	abundance	d_gene	CDR3aa	CDR3nt
TRBV11-3	TRBJ2-7	.	.	CASSLVGLASYEQYF	TGTGCCAGCAGCTTAGTGGGTCTAGCTTCTTACGAGCAGTACTTC
TRBV10-3	TRBJ2-1	.	.	CAISESTGAEQFF	TGTGCCATCAGTGAGTCGACTGGGGCTGAGCAGTTCTTC
TRBV7-8	TRBJ2-7	.	TRBD1	CASSPGTGRSYEQYF	TGTGCCAGCAGCCCGGGGACAGGGAGATCCTACGAGCAGTACTTC
TRBV2	TRBJ1-1	.	TRBD1	CASRADRGEAFF	TGTGCCAGCAGAGCCGACAGGGGTGAAGCTTTCTTT
TRBV7-9	TRBJ1-1	.	TRBD1	CASSFYGRGPGEAFF	TGTGCCAGCAGCTTTTACGGGAGGGGGCCGGGTGAAGCTTTCTTT
TRBV4-1	TRBJ1-1	.	TRBD1	CASSRPGTGGLGAFF	TGCGCCAGCAGCCGACCCGGGACAGGGGGCTTGGGAGCTTTCTTT
TRBV7-9	TRBJ2-3	.	.	CASSSGRDSDTQYF	TGTGCCAGCAGCTCCGGACGGGATTCAGATACGCAGTATTTT
TRBV5-1	TRBJ1-4	.	TRBD1	CASSEQGGNEKLFF	TGCGCCAGCAGCGAACAGGGGGGGAATGAAAAACTGTTTTTT
TRBV4-1	TRBJ1-5	.	.	CASSQASGSNQPQHF	TGCGCCAGCAGCCAAGCCAGTGGTAGCAATCAGCCCCAGCATTTT
TRBV13	TRBJ2-5	.	.	CASSLPVQETQYF	TGTGCCAGCAGCCTCCCTGTCCAAGAGACCCAGTACTTC
TRBV28	TRBJ1-5	.	.	CASSRGGGQPQHF	TGTGCCAGCAGTCGGGGGGGCGGGCAGCCCCAGCATTTT
TRBV5-1	TRBJ2-7	once	TRBD2	CASSPRTSGTEQYF	TGCGCCAGCAGCCCGAGGACTAGCGGGACCGAGCAGTACTTC
TRBV11-3	TRBJ2-2	few	TRBD1	CASSSRGQVNAGELFF	TGTGCCAGCAGCTCCCGGGGACAGGTTAACGCCGGGGAGCTGTTTTTT
TRBV30	TRBJ1-1	.	TRBD1	CAWTLPGQVTVEAFF	TGTGCCTGGACCCTCCCGGGACAGGTGACTGTTGAAGCTTTCTTT
TRBV9	TRBJ2-1	.	.	CASARQETYNEQFF	TGTGCCAGTGCCCGACAGGAAACCTACAATGAGCAGTTCTTC
TRBV5-4	TRBJ2-5	.	TRBD2	CASTKPGLANQETQYF	TGTGCCAGCACGAAACCGGGACTAGCGAACCAAGAGACCCAGTACTTC
TRBV15	TRBJ1-1	.	.	CATSRDVGGTEAFF	TGTGCCACCAGCAGAGACGTAGGGGGCACTGAAGCTTTCTTT